The T cell receptor beta chain described here comes from a study of identical twins' blood T cells. Study-level results: Even for out-of-frame TCRbeta, twins reportedly shared V gene usage much more than unrelated donors.

On this clonotype: The antigen remains unidentified.

This CDR3 contains 14 residues. The germline CDR1 and CDR2 sequences are MNHEY and SMNVEV (reference sequence). Trimming removed 2 bases from V and 4 bases from J, with 11 bases in between. MiXCR was run by TCRdb on the 5' RACE reads, yielding one entry per CDR3 protein. In the table there are 400,000 or so distinct CDR3 sequences, approximately 30% of which are singletons. The clonotype originates from a woman aged 18-49 years in good health. The chain has TRBV27 and TRBJ1-2; D gene ambiguous. The sequencing sample was made of PBMCs. DNA for the CDR3: TGTGCCAGCAGTTTAAGGGTCCTCGGCTATGGCTACACCTTC. Translated: CASSLRVLGYGYTF.